This TCR beta chain was captured in a study of blood T cell repertoires in COVID-19. Overall study: COVID-19 samples, acute and convalescent, were from the United States, Italy and Spain.

Profiled with immunoSEQ multiplex PCR; TCRdb holds only in-frame clones, not every one. The repertoire holds about 220,000 clones, approximately 90% seen once, with 2% to 2.5% in the top ten. The J segment lost 3 bases and the V segment lost 0 bases, leaving 4 bases of the junction unmatched. Germline V CDR1 and CDR2: SGHRS, YFSETQ. The CDR3 extends over 16 amino acids. The sequence was obtained from a middle-aged woman with acute COVID-19. The genes are TRBV5-1 and TRBJ2-5; 11 positions agree with TRBD1. The specimen sequenced was PBMCs or T cells enriched from blood (not recorded which). The CDR3: CASSLEGQGGKETQYF. The CDR3 DNA follows: TGCGCCAGCAGCTTGGAGGGACAGGGGGGTAAAGAGACCCAGTACTTC.